This TCR beta chain was retrieved from a study of blood T cells in healthy people across ages (dated by TCRdb to the mid-2010s). With regard to the full study: In model experiments, template switching captured about one uniquely barcoded TCR beta cDNA molecule for every two T cells. The study analyzed two additional independent replicas of 1 million unique cDNA reads from the same blood draw for two donors, one aged 18 to 30 and one aged 80 or older. To avoid experimental bias, donors of different ages were randomly spread across the sequencing lanes. To track age-related changes in TCR beta repertoire diversity, the study relied on deep sequencing normalized with unique cDNA molecular identifiers. Donors were grouped into four age groups: young (average 16 years), middle-aged (about 38), aged (62) and long-lived (82). Paper-wide results and their limitations: Because the CMV infection status of the donors was unknown, age-related changes in expanded clonotypes may potentially have been confounded. Compared with the aged group, the long-lived group had more naive CD4+ T cells, fewer expanded clones and increased TCR diversity, a pattern suggesting age selection. Estimates of total diversity from one million sequenced T cells were regarded as lower bounds and underestimates. A strong correlation was found between observed TCR beta diversity and the percentage of naive T cells measured by flow cytometry. Because profiling used bulk unsorted PBMCs, naive and antigen-experienced compartments could not be compared conclusively. As age increased, observed TCR beta diversity per million T cells dropped in a roughly linear way, and a significant reduction was already evident by age about 36.

Library preparation employed 5' RACE. Sequenced using an Illumina HiSeq 2500. A second PCR of roughly 7 to 11 cycles was performed with a sample-barcoded 5' primer and a J-beta primer mix. Each TCR beta cDNA molecule received a unique molecular identifier from a template-switch 5' adaptor carrying 12 random nucleotides. At least 3 million CDR3-containing paired-end reads were obtained from each sample. First-strand cDNA was synthesized from all RNA with the Mint cDNA synthesis kit, primed by a TRBC-specific oligonucleotide. After uracil-DNA glycosylase treatment, a first 18-cycle PCR used universal primers M1SS and BC2_uni_R on all cDNA. The authors processed their data as follows. Normalization of each sample was performed by random selection of 1 million high-quality reads, each carrying a distinct molecular identifier. Reads sharing molecular identifiers were discarded rather than binned into consensus sequences. MiTCR, set to a Q25 quality threshold and the strictest error-elimination algorithm, was used for CDR3 identification, clonotype clustering and error correction. A nonparametric unseen species model with Euler transformation was used to estimate a lower bound on total TCR beta diversity. Using fastp at Q25 and MiXCR, TCRdb reprocessed the public reads and kept productive beta chains. Each entry merges the rows of one CDR3 protein and shows their most common DNA and genes. The V and J calls reflect TCRdb's pipeline rather than the authors' work. In this sample the table shows 650,000 to 1,000,000 distinct CDR3 sequences, roughly 34% of which occur a single time. The top ten clonotypes cover approximately 13% of the sample.

In regard to this clonotype: The antigen it binds to is not known. No base quality information exists; no much larger clone differs at one position.

Donors were 30 to 45 systemically healthy Caucasian individuals from Russia aged roughly 6 to 95 years. Approximately 9.7 milliliters of peripheral blood were drawn from each donor into EDTA-treated Vacutainer tubes. PBMCs were isolated by Ficoll-Paque density-gradient centrifugation, with at least 7 million obtained per sample. Trizol reagent was used to extract total RNA from the PBMCs, yielding at least 6 micrograms per sample. Naive CD45RAhigh/CD27high T cell percentages were measured by flow cytometry on a PBMC aliquot from every donor. Trimming at the junction amounts to 1 base on V and 11 bases on J, and the germline ends lie 11 bases apart. From the cysteine through the phenylalanine, the CDR3 covers 12 amino acids. The CDR3 DNA has 36 bases and is translated from base 1. From the germline V gene, CDR1 is MGHRA and CDR2 is YSYEKL.

The receptor was derived from a man aged 18 to 30 in good health. The specimen was blood. The chain is made from TRBV4-1 and TRBJ1-2, with TRBD1 as a weak D call on 5 bases. The CDR3 region reads CASSQGFGGYTF. The nucleotide sequence is TGCGCCAGCAGCCAAGGATTTGGGGGGTACACCTTC.